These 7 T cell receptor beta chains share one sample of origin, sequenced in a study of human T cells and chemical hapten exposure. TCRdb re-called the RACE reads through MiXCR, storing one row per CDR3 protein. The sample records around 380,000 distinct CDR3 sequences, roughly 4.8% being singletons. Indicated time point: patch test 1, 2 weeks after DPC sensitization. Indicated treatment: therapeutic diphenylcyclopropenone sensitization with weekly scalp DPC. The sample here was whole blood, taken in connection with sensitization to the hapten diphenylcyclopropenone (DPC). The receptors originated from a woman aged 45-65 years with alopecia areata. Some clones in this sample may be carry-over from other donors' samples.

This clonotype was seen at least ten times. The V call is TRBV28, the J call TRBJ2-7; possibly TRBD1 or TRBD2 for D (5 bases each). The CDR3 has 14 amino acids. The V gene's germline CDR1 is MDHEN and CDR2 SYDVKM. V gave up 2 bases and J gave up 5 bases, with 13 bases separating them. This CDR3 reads CASSLRGPAHEQYF. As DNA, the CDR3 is TGTGCCAGCAGTTTAAGGGGACCAGCCCACGAGCAGTACTTC.

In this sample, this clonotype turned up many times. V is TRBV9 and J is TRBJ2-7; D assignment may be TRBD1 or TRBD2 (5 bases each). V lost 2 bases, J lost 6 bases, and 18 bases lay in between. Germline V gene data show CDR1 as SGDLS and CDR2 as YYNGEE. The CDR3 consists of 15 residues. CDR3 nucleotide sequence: TGTGCCAGCAGCGTCGATGACTCCCTGGGACGCGAGCAGTACTTC. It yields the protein CASSVDDSLGREQYF.

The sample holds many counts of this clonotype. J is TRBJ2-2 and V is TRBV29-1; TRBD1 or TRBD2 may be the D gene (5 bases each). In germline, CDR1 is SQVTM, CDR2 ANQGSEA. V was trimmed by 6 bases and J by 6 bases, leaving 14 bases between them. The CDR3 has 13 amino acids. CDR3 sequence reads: CSVRQGEAGELFF. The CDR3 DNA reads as TGCAGCGTCCGCCAGGGAGAGGCCGGGGAGCTGTTTTTT.

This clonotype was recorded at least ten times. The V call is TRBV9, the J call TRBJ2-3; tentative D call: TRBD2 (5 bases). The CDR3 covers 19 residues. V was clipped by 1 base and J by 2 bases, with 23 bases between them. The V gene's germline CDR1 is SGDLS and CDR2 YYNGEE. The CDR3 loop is CASSVTPGRGRSYTDTQYF. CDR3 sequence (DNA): TGTGCCAGCAGCGTAACCCCAGGCCGGGGAAGATCCTACACAGATACGCAGTATTTT.

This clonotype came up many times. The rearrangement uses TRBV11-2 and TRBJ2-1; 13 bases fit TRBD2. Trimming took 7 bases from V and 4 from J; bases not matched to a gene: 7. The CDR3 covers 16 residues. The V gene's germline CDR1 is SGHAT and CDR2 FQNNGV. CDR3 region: CASKPPGLAGYNEQFF. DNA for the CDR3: TGTGCCAGCAAACCTCCGGGACTAGCGGGGTACAATGAGCAGTTCTTC.

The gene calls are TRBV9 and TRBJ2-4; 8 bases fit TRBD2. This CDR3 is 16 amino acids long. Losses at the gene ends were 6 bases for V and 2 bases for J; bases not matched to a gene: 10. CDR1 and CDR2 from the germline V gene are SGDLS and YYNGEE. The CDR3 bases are TGTGCCAGCACCCTACCCGGGGGGGAGTCCAAAAACATTCAGTACTTC. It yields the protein CASTLPGGESKNIQYF.

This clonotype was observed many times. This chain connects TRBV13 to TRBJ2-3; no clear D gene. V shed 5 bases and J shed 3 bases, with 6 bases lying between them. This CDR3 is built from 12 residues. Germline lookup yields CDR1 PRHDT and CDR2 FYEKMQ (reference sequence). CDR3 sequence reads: CASSAQTDTQYF. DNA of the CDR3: TGTGCCAGCAGCGCGCAGACAGATACGCAGTATTTT.